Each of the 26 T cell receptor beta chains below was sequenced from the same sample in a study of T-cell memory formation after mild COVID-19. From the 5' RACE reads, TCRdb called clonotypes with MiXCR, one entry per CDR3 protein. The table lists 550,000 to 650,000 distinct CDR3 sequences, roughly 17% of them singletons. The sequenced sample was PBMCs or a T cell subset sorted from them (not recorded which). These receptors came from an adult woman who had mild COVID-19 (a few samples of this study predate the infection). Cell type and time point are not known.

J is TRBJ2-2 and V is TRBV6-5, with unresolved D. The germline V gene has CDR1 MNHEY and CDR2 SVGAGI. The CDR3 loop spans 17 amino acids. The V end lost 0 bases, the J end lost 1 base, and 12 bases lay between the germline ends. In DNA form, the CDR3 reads TGTGCCAGCAGTTACTCGTGGCCGCCGATGAACACCGGGGAGCTGTTTTTT. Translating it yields CASSYSWPPMNTGELFF.

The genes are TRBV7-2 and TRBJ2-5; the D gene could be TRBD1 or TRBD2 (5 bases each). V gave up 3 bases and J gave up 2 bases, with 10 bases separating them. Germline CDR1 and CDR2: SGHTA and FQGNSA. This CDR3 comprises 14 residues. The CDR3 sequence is CASSFPGPQETQYF. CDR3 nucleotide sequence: TGTGCCAGCAGCTTTCCGGGGCCACAAGAGACCCAGTACTTC.

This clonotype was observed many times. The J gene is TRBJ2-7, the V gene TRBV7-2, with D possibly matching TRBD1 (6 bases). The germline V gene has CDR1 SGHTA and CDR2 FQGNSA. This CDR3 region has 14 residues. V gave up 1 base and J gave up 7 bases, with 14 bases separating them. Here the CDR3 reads CASSLGGRATEQYF. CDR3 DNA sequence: TGTGCCAGCAGCTTAGGGGGGCGAGCTACTGAGCAGTACTTC.

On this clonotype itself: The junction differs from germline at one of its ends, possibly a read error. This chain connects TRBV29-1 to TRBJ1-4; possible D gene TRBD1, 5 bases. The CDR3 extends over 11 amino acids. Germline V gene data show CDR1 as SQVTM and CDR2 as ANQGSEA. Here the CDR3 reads CSAREGYRRLF. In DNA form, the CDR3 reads TGCAGCGCTAGAGAGGGGTACAGGCGGCTTTTT.

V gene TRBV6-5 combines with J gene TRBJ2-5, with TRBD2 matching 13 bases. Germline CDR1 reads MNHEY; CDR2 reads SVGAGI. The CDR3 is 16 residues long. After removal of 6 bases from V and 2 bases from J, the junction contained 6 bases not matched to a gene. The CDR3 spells CASRPWTSGRQETQYF. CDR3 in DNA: TGTGCCAGCAGACCCTGGACTAGCGGGAGACAAGAGACCCAGTACTTC.

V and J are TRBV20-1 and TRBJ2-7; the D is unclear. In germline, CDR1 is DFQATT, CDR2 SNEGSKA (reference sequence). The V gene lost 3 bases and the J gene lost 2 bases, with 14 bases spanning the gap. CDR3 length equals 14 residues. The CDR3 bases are TGCAGTGCTAGGAAGCTTTGGCAGACCTACGAGCAGTACTTC. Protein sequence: CSARKLWQTYEQYF.

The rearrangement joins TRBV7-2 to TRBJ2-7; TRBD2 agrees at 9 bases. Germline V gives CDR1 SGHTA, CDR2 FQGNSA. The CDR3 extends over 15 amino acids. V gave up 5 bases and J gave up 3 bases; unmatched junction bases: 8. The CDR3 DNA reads TGTGCCAGCAGCACCGTAGCGGGAGTAAGCTACGAGCAGTACTTC. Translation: CASSTVAGVSYEQYF.

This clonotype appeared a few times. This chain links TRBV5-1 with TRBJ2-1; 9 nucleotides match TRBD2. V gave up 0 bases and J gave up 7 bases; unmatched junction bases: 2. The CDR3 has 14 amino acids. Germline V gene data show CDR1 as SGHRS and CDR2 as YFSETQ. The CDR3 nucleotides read TGCGCCAGCAGCTTGGCTAGCGGGAAAAATGAGCAGTTCTTC. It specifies CASSLASGKNEQFF. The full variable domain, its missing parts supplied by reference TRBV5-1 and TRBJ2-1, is KAGVTQTPRYLIKTRGQQVTLSCSPISGHRSVSWYQQTPGQGLQFLFEYFSETQRNKGNFPGRFSGRQFSNSRSEMNVSTLELGDSALYLCASSLASGKNEQFFGPGTRLTVL.

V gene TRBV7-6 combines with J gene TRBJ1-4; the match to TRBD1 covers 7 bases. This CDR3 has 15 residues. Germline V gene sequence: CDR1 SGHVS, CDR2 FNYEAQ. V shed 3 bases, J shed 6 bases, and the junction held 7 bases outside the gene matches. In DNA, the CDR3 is TGTGCCAGCAGCTTTCGAGACAGGGTGGATGAAAAACTGTTTTTT. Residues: CASSFRDRVDEKLFF.

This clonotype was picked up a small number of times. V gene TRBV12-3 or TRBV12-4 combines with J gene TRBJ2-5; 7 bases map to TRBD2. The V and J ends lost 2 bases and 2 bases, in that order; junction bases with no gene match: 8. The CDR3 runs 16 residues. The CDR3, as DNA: TGTGCCAGCAGTTTAAGTACTAGCGTTGTTCAAGAGACCCAGTACTTC. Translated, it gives CASSLSTSVVQETQYF.

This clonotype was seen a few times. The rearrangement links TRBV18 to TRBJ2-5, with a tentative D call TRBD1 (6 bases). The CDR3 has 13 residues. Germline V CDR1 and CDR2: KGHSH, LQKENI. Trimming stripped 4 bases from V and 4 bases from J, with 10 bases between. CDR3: CASSQQGGETQYF. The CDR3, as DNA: TGTGCCAGCTCACAACAGGGTGGAGAGACCCAGTACTTC.

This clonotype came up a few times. The CDR3 sequence: CASSLDSRYTLNTGELFF. For the CDR3, the DNA is TGCGCCAGCAGCTTGGACAGCCGGTACACGTTGAACACCGGGGAGCTGTTTTTT. The gene calls are TRBV5-1 and TRBJ2-2; D unclear. Trimming took 0 bases from V and 1 from J, leaving 16 bases between them. Germline loops: CDR1 SGHRS, CDR2 YFSETQ. This CDR3 spans 18 amino acids.

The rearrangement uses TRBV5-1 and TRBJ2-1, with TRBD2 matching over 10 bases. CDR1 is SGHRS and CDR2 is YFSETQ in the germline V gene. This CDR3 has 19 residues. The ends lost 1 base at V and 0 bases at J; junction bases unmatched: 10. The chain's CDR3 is CASSLRRLAGESSYNEQFF. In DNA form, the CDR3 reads TGCGCCAGCAGCTTGAGACGTCTAGCGGGGGAGAGCTCCTACAATGAGCAGTTCTTC.

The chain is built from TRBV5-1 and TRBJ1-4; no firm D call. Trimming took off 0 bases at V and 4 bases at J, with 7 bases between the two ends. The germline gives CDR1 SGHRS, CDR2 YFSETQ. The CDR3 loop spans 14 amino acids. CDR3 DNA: TGCGCCAGCAGCTTGGACGGGGATAATGAAAAACTGTTTTTT. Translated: CASSLDGDNEKLFF.

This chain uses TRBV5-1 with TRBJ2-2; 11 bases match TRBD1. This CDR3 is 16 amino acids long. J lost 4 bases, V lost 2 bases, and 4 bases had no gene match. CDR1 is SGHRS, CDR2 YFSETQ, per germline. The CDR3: CASSFGQGASTGELFF. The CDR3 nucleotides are TGCGCCAGCAGCTTCGGACAGGGGGCGAGCACCGGGGAGCTGTTTTTT.

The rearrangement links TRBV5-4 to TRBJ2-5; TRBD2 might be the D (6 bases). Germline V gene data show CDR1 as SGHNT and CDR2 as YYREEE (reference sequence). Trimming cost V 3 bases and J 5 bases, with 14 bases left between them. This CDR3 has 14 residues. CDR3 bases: TGTGCCAGCAGCTCGAAGACTAGGATGGAGACCCAGTACTTC. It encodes CASSSKTRMETQYF. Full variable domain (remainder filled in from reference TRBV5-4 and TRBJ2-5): ETGVTQSPTHLIKTRGQQVTLRCSSQSGHNTVSWYQQALGQGPQFIFQYYREEENGRGNFPPRFSGLQFPNYSSELNVNALELDDSALYLCASSSKTRMETQYFGPGTRLLVL.

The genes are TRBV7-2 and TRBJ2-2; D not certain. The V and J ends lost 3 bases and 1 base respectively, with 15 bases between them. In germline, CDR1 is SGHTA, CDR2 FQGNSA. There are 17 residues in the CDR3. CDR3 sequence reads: CASSFRSPGLNTGELFF. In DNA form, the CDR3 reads TGTGCCAGCAGCTTTCGTAGTCCGGGTTTGAACACCGGGGAGCTGTTTTTT.

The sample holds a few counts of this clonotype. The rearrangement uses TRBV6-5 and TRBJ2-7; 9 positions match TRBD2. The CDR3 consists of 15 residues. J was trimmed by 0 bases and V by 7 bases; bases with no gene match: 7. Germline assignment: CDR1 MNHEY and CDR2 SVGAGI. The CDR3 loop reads CASTEAGGSSYEQYF. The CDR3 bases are TGTGCCAGCACGGAAGCGGGAGGCAGCTCCTACGAGCAGTACTTC.

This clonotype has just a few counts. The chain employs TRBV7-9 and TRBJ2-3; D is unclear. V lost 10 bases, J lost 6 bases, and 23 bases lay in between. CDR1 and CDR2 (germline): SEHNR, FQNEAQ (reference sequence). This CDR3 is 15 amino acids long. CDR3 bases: TGTGCCACAGAACCTGAACCCGAAAGACCCGATACGCAGTATTTT. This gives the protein CATEPEPERPDTQYF.

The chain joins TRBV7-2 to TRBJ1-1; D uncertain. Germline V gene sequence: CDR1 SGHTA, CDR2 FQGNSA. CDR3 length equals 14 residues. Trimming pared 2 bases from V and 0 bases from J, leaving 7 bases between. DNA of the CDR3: TGTGCCAGCAGCTTACTACAGTTGAACACTGAAGCTTTCTTT. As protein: CASSLLQLNTEAFF.

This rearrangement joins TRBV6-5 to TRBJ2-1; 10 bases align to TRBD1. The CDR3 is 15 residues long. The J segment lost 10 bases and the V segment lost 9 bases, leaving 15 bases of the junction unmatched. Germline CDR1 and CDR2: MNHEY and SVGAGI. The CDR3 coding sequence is TGTGCCAGTTTCACCGGGACAGGGGCACTACTAGAGCAGTTCTTC. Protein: CASFTGTGALLEQFF.

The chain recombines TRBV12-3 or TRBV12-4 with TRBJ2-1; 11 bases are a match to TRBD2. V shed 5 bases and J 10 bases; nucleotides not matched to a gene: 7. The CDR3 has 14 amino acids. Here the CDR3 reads CASSPGLAVGEQFF. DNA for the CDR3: TGTGCCAGCAGTCCGGGACTAGCGGTGGGGGAGCAGTTCTTC.

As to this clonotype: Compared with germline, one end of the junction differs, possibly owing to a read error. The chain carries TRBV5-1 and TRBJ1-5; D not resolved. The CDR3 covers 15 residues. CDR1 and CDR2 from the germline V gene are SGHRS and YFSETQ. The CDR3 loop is CASRNSVYSNQPQHF. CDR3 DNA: TGCGCCAGCAGGAACAGCGTCTATAGCAATCAGCCCCAGCATTTC.

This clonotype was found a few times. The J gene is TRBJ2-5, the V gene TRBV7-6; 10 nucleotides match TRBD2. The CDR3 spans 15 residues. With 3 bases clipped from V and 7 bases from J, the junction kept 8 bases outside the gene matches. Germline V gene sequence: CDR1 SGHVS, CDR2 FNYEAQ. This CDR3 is CASSFALAGAWTQYF. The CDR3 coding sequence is TGTGCCAGCAGCTTTGCCCTAGCGGGGGCTTGGACCCAGTACTTC. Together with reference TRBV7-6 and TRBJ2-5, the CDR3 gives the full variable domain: GAGVSQSPRYKVTKRGQDVALRCDPISGHVSLYWYRQALGQGPEFLTYFNYEAQQDKSGLPNDRFSAERPEGSISTLTIQRTEQRDSAMYRCASSFALAGAWTQYFGPGTRLLVL.

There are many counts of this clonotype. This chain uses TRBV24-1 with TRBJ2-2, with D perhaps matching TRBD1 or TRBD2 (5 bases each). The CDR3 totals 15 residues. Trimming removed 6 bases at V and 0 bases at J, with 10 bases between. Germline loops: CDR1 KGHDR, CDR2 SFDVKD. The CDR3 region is CATSSGPANTGELFF. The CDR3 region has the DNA TGTGCCACCAGTTCGGGGCCAGCGAACACCGGGGAGCTGTTTTTT.

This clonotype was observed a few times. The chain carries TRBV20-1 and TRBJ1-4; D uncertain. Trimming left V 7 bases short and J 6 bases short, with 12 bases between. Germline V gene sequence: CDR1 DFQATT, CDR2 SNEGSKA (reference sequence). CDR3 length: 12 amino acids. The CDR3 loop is CSVSASYEKLFF. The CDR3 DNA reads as TGCAGTGTTTCGGCCTCTTATGAAAAACTGTTTTTT.